A selection of T cell receptor beta chains follows, all from one sample in a study of a mutant IDH1 vaccine in newly diagnosed glioma. Their cognate antigens are unknown. The data were produced by immunoSEQ multiplex PCR, yet TCRdb's version contains in-frame clones alone and is incomplete. The data contain tens of thousands of clones, around 76% of them seen just once; the ten biggest clones take up 5.3%. Here the sequenced sample was PBMCs, taken from a glioma patient whose treatment included an IDH1 peptide vaccine. The receptors here all came from a man aged 45-65 years with glioma. CDR3s include the opening cysteine and the closing phenylalanine or tryptophan. A D gene is named only where the DNA matches it firmly.

j_gene,v_gene,d_gene,CDR3aa
TRBJ2-6,TRBV5-4,-,CASSFGGNSGANVLTF
TRBJ2-2,TRBV29-1,-,CSVEDYSTGELFF
TRBJ2-1,TRBV29-1,TRBD1,CSVSTGTGYEQFF
TRBJ1-1,TRBV7-9,-,CASTLWARANTEAFF
TRBJ2-1,TRBV11-3,-,CASSKGETVGEQFF
TRBJ2-3,TRBV6-6,-,CASSYDSTDTQYF
TRBJ1-2,TRBV10-3,-,CATSTQLYGYTF
TRBJ1-4,TRBV27,-,CASSQLGLNEKLFF
TRBJ2-7,TRBV4-2,TRBD1,CASSPDGTAPYEQYF
TRBJ1-2,TRBV4-2,-,CASSPVSGQKYGYTF
-,TRBV29-1,-,CSVEEGGFEQYF
TRBJ2-5,TRBV30,-,CAWRSPGKGETQYF
TRBJ1-5,TRBV27,-,CASSLTGLSGQPQHF
TRBJ2-5,TRBV14,-,CASSQSGFLEEETQYF
TRBJ2-2,TRBV7-2,TRBD2,CASSWQGGRTGELFF
TRBJ2-7,TRBV30,-,CAWSMGRGPSYEQYF
TRBJ1-5,TRBV30,TRBD1,CAWSPGQGITQPQHF
TRBJ2-1,TRBV7-2,TRBD1,CASSPTRQGNNEQFF
TRBJ2-5,TRBV5-1,-,CASSWTEQETQYF
TRBJ2-7,TRBV10-3,TRBD1,CAISAGTGETDEQYF
TRBJ1-2,TRBV18,-,CASSPTEGNGYTF
TRBJ1-2,TRBV10-3,TRBD1,CAIWTGTANYGYTF
TRBJ1-5,TRBV10-3,TRBD1,CAISPGQGNQPQHF
TRBJ1-2,TRBV6-5,TRBD1,CASSSPGQVYGYTF
TRBJ2-7,TRBV4-2,TRBD1,CASSRLPGTGDEQYF
TRBJ1-5,TRBV6-5,-,CASRTGVDQPQHF
TRBJ2-3,TRBV29-1,-,CSVRERGRGGDTQYF
TRBJ1-1,TRBV4-1,-,CASSQDAGDGTEAFF
TRBJ1-4,TRBV30,-,CAWMGPSNEKLFF
TRBJ1-1,TRBV7-9,-,CASSSGIVPFF